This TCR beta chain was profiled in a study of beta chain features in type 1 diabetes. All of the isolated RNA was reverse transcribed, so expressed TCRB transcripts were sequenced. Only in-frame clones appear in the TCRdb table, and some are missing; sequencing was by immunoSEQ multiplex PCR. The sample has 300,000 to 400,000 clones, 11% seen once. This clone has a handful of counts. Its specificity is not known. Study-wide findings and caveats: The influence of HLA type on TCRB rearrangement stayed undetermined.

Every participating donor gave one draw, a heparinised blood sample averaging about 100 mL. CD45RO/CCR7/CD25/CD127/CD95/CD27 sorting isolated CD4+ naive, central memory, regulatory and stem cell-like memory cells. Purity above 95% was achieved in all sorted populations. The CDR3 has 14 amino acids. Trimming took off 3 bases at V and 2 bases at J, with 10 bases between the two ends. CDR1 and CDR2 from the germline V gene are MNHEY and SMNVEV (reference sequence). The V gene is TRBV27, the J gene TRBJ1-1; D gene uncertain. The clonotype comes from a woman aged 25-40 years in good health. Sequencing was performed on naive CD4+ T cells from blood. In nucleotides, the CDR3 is TGTGCCAGCAGTTTTCAGCGTTACAACACTGAAGCTTTCTTT. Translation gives CASSFQRYNTEAFF.